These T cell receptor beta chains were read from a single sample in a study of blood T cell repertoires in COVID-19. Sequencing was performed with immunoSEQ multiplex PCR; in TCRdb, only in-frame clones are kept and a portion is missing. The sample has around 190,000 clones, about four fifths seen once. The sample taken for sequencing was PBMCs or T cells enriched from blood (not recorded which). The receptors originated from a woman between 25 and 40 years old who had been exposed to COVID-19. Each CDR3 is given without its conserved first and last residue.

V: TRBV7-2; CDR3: ASSPPGRRKAEQY
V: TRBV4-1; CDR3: ASSQLTGGTEAF
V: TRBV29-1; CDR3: SVPELNPAYGYT
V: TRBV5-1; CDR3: ASSTDGNGYT
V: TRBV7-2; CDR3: ASSLGLTHYEQY
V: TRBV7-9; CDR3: ASSLGGRGIGNTEAF
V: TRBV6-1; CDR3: ASSEATGSSYEQY
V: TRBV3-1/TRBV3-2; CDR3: ASSPIGDEQY
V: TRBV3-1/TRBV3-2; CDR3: ASSHGTGGSMSNQPQH
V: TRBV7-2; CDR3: ASSLATRRPNTEAF
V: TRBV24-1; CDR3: ATSGLAGSTDTQY
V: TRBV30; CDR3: AWIQGQVRGYT
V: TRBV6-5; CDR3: ASTSGGSPETQY
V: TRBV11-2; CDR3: ASSLRGQGASIYGYT
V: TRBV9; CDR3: ASSSQVGGGNTEAF
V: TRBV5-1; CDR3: ASSLGQGLDEQY
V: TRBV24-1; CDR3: ATSDYKNTGELF
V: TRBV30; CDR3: AWSIIAGGTDTQY
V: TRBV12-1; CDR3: ASSATVYNEQF
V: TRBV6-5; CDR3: ASSRQGLRFKY
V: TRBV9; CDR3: ASNGGEGYT
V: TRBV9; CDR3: ASSVDGRSVYGYT
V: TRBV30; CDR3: AWKGAFNYGYT
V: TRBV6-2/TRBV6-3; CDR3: ASSYVRGSNQPQH
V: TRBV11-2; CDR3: ASSLRLAQETQY
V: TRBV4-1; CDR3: ASSHVTDTQY
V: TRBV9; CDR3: ASSNGQNYGYT
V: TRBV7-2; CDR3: ASSLVTVPNSPLH
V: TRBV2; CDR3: ASNGGGSGDTQY
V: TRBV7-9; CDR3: ASSEILADRTDTQY
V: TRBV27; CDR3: ASSSVGLAGGSVTDTQY
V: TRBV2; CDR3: ASSEPGTATHNYGYT
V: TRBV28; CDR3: ASWVYGGSSYNEQF
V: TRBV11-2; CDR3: ASSKRQSPYEQY
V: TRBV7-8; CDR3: ASSLPTGSTDTQY
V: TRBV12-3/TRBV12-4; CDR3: ASSFRYEQY
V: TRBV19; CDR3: ASRDRGRGNTEAF
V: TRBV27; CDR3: ASSSEGEAF
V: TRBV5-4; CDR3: ASSGTTGSSYNEQF
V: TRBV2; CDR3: ASRLDSSNTEAF
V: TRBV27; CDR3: ASSSDGGNQPQH
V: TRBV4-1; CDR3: ASSLQPPTGGYNEQF
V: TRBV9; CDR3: ASSVEGGQGVRSPLH
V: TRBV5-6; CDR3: ASSLDSALNTGELF
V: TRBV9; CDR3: ASSANPEGGNQETQY
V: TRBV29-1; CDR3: SGGDSTNEKLF
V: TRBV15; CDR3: ATSSYGQGGYT
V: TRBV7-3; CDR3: ASSFSADTQY
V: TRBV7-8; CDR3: ASSLAALKRGRNNEQF
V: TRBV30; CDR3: AWSPGQGNEKLF
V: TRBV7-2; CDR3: ASSRTEGVNYGYT
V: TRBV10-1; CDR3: ASSESAAGGTDTQY
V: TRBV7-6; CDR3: ASSLAEDTEAF
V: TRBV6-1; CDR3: ASSSSGGPQETQY